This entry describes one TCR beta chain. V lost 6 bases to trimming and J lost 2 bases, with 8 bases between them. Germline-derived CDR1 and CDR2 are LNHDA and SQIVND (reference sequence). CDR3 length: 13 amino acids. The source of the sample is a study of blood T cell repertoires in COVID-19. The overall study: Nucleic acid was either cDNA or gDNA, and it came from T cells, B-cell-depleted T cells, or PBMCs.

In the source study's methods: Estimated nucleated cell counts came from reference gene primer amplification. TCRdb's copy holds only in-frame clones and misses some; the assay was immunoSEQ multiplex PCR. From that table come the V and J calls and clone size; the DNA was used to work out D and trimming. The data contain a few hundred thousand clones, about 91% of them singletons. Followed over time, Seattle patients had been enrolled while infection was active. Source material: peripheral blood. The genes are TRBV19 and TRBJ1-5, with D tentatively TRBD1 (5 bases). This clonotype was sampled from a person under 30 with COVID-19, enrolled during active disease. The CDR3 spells CASRTGGNQPQHF. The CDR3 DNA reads TGTGCCAGTAGAACGGGGGGCAATCAGCCCCAGCATTTT.